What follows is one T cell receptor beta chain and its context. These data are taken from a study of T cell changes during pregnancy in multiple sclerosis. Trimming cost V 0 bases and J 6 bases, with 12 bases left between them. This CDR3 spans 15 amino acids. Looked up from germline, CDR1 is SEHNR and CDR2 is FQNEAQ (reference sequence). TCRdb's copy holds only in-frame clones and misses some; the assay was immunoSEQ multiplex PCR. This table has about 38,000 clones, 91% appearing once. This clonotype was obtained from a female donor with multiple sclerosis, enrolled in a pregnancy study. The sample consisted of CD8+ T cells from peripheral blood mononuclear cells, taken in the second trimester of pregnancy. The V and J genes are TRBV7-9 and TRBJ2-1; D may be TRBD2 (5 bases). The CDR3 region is CASSLAHRGANEQFF. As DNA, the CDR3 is TGTGCCAGCAGCTTAGCGCATCGGGGAGCCAATGAGCAGTTCTTC.